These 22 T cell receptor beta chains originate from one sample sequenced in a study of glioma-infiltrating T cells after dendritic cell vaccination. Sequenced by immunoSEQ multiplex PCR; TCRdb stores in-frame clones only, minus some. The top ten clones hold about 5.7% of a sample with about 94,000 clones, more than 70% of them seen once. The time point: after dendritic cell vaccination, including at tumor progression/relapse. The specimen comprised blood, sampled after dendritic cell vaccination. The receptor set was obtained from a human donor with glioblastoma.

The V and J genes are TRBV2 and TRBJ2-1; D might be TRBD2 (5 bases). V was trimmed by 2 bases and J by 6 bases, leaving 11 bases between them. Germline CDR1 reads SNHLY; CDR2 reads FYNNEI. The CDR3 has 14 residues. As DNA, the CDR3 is TGTGCCAGCAGTGAAATTAGGACTTTCAATGAGCAGTTCTTC. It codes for CASSEIRTFNEQFF.

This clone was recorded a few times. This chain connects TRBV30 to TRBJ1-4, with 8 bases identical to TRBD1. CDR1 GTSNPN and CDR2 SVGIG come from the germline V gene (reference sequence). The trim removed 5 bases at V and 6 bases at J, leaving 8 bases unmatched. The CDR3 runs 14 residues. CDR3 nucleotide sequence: TGTGCCTGGGCTGCGGGGACAGGAGATGAAAAACTGTTTTTT. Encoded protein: CAWAAGTGDEKLFF.

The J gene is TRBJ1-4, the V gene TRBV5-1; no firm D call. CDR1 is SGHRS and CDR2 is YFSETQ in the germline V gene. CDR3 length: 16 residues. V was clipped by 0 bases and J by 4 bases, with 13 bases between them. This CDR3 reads CASSLDGPGVNEKLFF. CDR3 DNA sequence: TGCGCCAGCAGCTTGGATGGGCCAGGTGTTAATGAAAAACTGTTTTTT.

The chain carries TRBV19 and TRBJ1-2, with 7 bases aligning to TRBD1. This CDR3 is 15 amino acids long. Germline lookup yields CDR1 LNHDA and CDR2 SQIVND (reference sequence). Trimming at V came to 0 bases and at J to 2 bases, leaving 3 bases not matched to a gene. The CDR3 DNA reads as TGTGCCAGTAGTATAGAACGGACAGGAAACTATGGCTACACCTTC. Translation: CASSIERTGNYGYTF.

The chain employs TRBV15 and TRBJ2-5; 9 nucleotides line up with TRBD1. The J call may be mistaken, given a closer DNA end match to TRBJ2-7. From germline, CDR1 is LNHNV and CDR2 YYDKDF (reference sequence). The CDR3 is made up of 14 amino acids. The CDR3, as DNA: TGTGCCACCAGCAAGGGACAGGGTTTAAACGAGCAGTACTTC. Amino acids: CATSKGQGLNEQYF.

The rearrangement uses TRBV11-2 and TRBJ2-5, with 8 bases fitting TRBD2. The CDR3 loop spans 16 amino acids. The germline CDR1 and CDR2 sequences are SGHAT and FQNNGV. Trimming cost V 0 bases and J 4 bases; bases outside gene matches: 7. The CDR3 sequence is CASSLDPPGGLETQYF. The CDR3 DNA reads TGTGCCAGCAGCTTAGACCCCCCGGGAGGGCTAGAGACCCAGTACTTC.

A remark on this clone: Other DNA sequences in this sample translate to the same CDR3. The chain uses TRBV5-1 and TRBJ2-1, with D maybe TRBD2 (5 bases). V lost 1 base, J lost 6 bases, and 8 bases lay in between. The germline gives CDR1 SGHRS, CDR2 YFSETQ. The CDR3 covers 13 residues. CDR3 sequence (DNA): TGCGCCAGCAGCTTGCCGGGGATCAATGAGCAGTTCTTC. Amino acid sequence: CASSLPGINEQFF.

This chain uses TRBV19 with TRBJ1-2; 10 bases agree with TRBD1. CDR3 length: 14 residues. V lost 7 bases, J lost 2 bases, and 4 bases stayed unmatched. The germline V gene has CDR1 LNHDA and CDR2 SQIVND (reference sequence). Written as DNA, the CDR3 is TGTGCCAGTAACACGGGACAGGGGAACTATGGCTACACCTTC. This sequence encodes CASNTGQGNYGYTF. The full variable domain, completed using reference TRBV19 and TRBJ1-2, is DGGITQSPKYLFRKEGQNVTLSCEQNLNHDAMYWYRQDPGQGLRLIYYSQIVNDFQKGDIAEGYSVSREKKESFPLTVTSAQKNPTAFYLCASNTGQGNYGYTFGSGTRLTVV.

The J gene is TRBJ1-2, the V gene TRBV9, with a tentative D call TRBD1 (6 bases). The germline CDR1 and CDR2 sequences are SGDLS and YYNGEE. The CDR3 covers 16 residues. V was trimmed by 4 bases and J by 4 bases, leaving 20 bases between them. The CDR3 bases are TGTGCCAGCAGCCCCGTGCATGGGGGCTTGGCCTATGGCTACACCTTC. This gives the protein CASSPVHGGLAYGYTF.

CDR3 residues: CASSPTGTSMNEQFF. The CDR3 DNA is TGTGCCAGCAGCCCCACGGGGACTAGCATGAATGAGCAGTTCTTC. This sequence joins TRBV7-3 and TRBJ2-1, with 9 bases identical to TRBD2. Germline loops: CDR1 SGHTA, CDR2 FQGTGA. The CDR3 contains 15 residues. J was trimmed by 7 bases and V by 5 bases; bases with no gene match: 9.

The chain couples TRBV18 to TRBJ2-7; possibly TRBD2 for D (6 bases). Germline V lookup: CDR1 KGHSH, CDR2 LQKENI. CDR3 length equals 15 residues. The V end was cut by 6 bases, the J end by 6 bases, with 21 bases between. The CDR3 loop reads CASSVARGSGSEQYF. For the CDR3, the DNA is TGTGCCAGCTCTGTCGCCCGAGGGAGCGGGTCCGAGCAGTACTTC.

The CDR3 coding sequence is TGTGCCAGCTCTCCCTACCCGACAGGGGAGGTCCGGGGGCAAGAGACCCAGTACTTC. Its translation: CASSPYPTGEVRGQETQYF. This chain links TRBV11-2 with TRBJ2-5, with TRBD1 matching over 8 bases. Germline CDR1 is SGHAT and CDR2 is FQNNGV. V was pared by 8 bases and J by 2 bases, with 22 bases of the junction left unmatched. This CDR3 contains 19 residues.

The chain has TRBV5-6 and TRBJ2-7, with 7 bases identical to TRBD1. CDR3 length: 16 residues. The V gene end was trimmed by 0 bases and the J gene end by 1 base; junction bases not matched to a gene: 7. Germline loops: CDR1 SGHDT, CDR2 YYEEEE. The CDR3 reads CASSLGPLTGSYEQYF. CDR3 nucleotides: TGTGCCAGCAGCTTGGGGCCCCTGACAGGGTCCTACGAGCAGTACTTC.

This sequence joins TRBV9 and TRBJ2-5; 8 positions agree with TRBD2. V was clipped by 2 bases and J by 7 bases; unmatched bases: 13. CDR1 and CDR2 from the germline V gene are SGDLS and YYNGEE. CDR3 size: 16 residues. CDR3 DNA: TGTGCCAGCAGCGTTGTCGCATCTAGCGGACTAGCGACCCAGTACTTC. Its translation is CASSVVASSGLATQYF.

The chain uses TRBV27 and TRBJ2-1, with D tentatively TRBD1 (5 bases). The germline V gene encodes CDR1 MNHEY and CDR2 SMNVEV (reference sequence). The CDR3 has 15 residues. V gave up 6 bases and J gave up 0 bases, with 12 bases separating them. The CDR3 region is CASRTQAFSYNEQFF. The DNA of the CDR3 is TGTGCCAGCAGGACACAGGCGTTCTCCTACAATGAGCAGTTCTTC.

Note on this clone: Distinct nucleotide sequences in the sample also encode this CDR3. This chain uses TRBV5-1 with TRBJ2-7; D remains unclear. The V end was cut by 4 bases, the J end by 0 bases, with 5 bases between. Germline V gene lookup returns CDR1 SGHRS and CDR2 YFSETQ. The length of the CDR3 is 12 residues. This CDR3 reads CASSPSSYEQYF. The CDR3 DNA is TGCGCCAGCAGCCCTAGCTCCTACGAGCAGTACTTC.

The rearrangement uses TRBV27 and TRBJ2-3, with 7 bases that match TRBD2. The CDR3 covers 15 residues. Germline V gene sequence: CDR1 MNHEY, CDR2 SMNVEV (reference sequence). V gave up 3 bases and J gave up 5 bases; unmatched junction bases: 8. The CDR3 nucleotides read TGTGCCAGCAGTTTGGGGCGGGGGAGGGGAGATACGCAGTATTTT. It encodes CASSLGRGRGDTQYF.

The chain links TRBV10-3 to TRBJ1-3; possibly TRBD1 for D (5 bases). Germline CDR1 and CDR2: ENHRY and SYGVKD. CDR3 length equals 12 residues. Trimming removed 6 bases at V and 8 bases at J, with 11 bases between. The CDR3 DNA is TGTGCCATCAGCAGGGTAAAGGACACCATATATTTT. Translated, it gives CAISRVKDTIYF.

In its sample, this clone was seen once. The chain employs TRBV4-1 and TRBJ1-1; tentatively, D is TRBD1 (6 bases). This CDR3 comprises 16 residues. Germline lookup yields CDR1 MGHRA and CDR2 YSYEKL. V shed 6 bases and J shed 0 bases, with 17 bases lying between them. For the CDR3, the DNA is TGCGCCAGCAGTCGATTTGGACAGTCAATGAACACTGAAGCTTTCTTT. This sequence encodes CASSRFGQSMNTEAFF.

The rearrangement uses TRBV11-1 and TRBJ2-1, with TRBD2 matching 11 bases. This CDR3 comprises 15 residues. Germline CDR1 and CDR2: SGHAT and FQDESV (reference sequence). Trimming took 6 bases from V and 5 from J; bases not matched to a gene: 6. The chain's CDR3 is CASSRDSGGDNEQFF. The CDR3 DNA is TGTGCCAGCAGTCGGGATAGCGGGGGGGACAATGAGCAGTTCTTC.

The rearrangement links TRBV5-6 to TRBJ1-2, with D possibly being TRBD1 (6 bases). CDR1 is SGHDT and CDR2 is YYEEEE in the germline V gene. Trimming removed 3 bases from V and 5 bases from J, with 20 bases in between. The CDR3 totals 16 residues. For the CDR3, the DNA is TGTGCCAGCAGCTCCATAGGGCTGGGGGCGCGGTATGGCTACACCTTC. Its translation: CASSSIGLGARYGYTF.

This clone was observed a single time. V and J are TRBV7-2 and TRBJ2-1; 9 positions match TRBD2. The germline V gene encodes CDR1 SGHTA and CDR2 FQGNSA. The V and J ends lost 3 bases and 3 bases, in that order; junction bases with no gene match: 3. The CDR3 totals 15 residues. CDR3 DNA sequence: TGTGCCAGCAGCTTGCTAGCGGGATTCTACAATGAGCAGTTCTTC. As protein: CASSLLAGFYNEQFF. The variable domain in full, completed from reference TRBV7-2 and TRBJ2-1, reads GAGVSQSPSNKVTEKGKDVELRCDPISGHTALYWYRQSLGQGLEFLIYFQGNSAPDKSGLPSDRFSAERTGGSVSTLTIQRTQQEDSAVYLCASSLLAGFYNEQFFGPGTRLTVL.